This is a list of T cell receptor beta chains from one sample in a study of shared clonotypes between healthy human individuals. Repertoires were generated with immunoSEQ multiplex PCR, while TCRdb's copy carries only in-frame clones and drops some. The table lists about 1 million clones, about 77% of them singletons. Material: memory CD4+ T cells sorted from blood. These receptors were taken from a young man in good health. The CDR3 runs from the conserved cysteine through the conserved F or W. Each record gives: D gene, clone size, J gene, V gene, CDR3 protein, CDR3 DNA. The D gene is left open where the match is weak. Expanded clones get a size class; other rows say once, few or many, or leave the size out.

>TRBD2|-|TRBJ2-1|TRBV5-1
CASSAAGTSRVHEQFF
TGCGCCAGCAGCGCTGCCGGGACTAGCAGGGTCCATGAGCAGTTCTTC
>TRBD1|once|TRBJ1-5|TRBV2
CASSEGTGGNQPQHF
TGTGCCAGCAGTGAGGGGACAGGGGGAAATCAGCCCCAGCATTTT
>-|-|TRBJ2-3|TRBV5-4
CASSGAGKRQAIADTQYF
TGTGCCAGCAGTGGGGCTGGGAAAAGACAGGCGATCGCAGATACGCAGTATTTT
>-|few|TRBJ1-4|TRBV6-5
CASSWGPNEKLFF
TGTGCCAGCAGTTGGGGGCCTAATGAAAAACTGTTTTTT
>-|-|TRBJ1-1|TRBV6-1
CASRTYSKDTEAFF
TGTGCCAGCAGGACGTATTCCAAAGACACTGAAGCTTTCTTT
>-|-|TRBJ2-3|TRBV7-9
CASNPDTQYF
TGTGCCAGCAACCCAGATACGCAGTATTTT
>-|-|TRBJ2-3|TRBV5-1
CASSLGATVTTDTQYF
TGCGCCAGCAGCTTGGGAGCGACCGTGACCACAGATACGCAGTATTTT
>-|-|TRBJ1-2|TRBV6-1
CASSEVSGNYGYTF
TGTGCCAGCAGTGAAGTGTCAGGGAACTATGGCTACACCTTC
>-|-|TRBJ1-1|TRBV30
CAWRTGRVAEAFF
TGTGCCTGGAGGACGGGCAGGGTGGCTGAAGCTTTCTTT
>TRBD1|-|TRBJ1-5|TRBV9
CASSVGPGTDSNQPQHF
TGTGCCAGCAGCGTAGGCCCAGGGACAGATAGCAATCAGCCCCAGCATTTT
>TRBD1|few|TRBJ2-1|TRBV5-1
CASSLEGRGHNEQFF
TGCGCCAGCAGCTTGGAAGGAAGGGGGCACAATGAGCAGTTCTTC
>-|-|TRBJ1-2|TRBV7-9
CASSLADRNYGYTF
TGTGCCAGCAGCTTAGCCGACAGGAACTATGGCTACACCTTC
>TRBD1|-|TRBJ1-6|TRBV25-1
CASSDPGQGFVSPLHF
TGTGCCAGCAGTGATCCGGGACAGGGGTTTGTTTCACCCCTCCACTTT
>TRBD2|once|TRBJ2-2|TRBV5-4
CASSLRTSGGTGELFF
TGTGCCAGCAGCCTTAGGACTAGCGGGGGGACCGGGGAGCTGTTTTTT
>TRBD1|-|TRBJ2-3|TRBV5-4
CASSLNDRVTDTQYF
TGTGCCAGCAGCTTGAATGACAGGGTCACAGATACGCAGTATTTT
>-|-|TRBJ1-2|TRBV6-1
CASSISRAAYGYTF
TGTGCCAGCAGCATAAGCAGGGCAGCCTATGGCTACACCTTC
>-|-|TRBJ1-2|TRBV11-2
CASSPPHGYGYTF
TGTGCCAGCAGCCCGCCGCACGGATATGGCTACACCTTC
>TRBD2|-|TRBJ2-2|TRBV5-1
CASRESGGPNTGELFF
TGCGCCAGCAGAGAGAGCGGGGGGCCGAACACCGGGGAGCTGTTTTTT
>-|once|TRBJ2-5|TRBV5-1
CASSLGGGSGETQYF
TGCGCCAGCAGCTTGGGAGGGGGGAGCGGAGAGACCCAGTACTTC
>-|-|TRBJ2-7|TRBV2
CASSAPGPASYEQYF
TGTGCCAGCAGTGCGCCGGGACCCGCCTCCTACGAGCAGTACTTC
>TRBD1|few|TRBJ1-2|TRBV2
CASSDTRTGNYGYTF
TGTGCCAGCAGCGATACACGGACAGGGAATTATGGCTACACCTTC
>-|-|TRBJ2-1|TRBV11-2
CASSLGTEQFF
TGTGCCAGCAGCTTAGGGACAGAGCAGTTCTTC
>-|-|TRBJ1-2|TRBV7-2
CASSLGQDPLYGYTF
TGTGCCAGCAGCTTAGGACAGGACCCCCTCTATGGCTACACCTTC
>-|-|TRBJ1-5|TRBV2
CATKMGQAFGPQHF
TGTGCCACAAAGATGGGACAAGCTTTTGGGCCCCAGCATTTT